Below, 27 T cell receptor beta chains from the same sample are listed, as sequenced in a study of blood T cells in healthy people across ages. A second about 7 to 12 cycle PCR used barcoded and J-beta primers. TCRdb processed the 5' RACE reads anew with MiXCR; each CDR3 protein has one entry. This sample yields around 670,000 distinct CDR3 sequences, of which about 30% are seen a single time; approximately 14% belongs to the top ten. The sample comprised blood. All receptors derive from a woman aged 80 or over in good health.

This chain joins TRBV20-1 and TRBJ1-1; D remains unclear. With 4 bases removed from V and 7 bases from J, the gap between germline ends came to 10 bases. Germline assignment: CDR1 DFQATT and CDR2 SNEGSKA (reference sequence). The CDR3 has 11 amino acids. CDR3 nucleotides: TGCAGTGCTATCCGGGGAAATGAAGCTTTCTTT. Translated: CSAIRGNEAFF.

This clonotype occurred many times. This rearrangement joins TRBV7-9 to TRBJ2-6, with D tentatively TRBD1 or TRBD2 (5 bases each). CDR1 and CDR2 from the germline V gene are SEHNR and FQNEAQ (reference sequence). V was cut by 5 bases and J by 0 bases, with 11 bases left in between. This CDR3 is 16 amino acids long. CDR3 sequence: CASSPGTLSGANVLTF. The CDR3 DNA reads TGTGCCAGCAGCCCAGGGACCCTCTCTGGGGCCAACGTCCTGACTTTC.

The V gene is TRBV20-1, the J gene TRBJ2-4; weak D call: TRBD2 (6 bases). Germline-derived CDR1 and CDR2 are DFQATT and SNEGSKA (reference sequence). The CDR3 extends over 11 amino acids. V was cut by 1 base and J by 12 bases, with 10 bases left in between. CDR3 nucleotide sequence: TGCAGTGCTAGAGTCGGGGACTCTCAGTACTTC. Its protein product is CSARVGDSQYF.

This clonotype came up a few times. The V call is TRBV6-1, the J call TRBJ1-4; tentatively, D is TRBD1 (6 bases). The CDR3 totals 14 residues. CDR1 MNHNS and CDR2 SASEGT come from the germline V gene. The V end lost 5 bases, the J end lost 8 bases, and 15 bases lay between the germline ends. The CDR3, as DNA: TGTGCCAGCAGTCAGGCAGGGGCAAAGGAAAAACTGTTTTTT. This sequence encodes CASSQAGAKEKLFF.

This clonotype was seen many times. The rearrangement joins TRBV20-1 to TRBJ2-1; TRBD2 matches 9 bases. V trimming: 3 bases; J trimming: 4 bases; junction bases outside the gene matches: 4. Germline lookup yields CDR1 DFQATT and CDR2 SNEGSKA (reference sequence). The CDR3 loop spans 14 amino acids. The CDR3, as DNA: TGCAGTGCTAGGGGTAGCGGGGGATACAATGAGCAGTTCTTC. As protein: CSARGSGGYNEQFF.

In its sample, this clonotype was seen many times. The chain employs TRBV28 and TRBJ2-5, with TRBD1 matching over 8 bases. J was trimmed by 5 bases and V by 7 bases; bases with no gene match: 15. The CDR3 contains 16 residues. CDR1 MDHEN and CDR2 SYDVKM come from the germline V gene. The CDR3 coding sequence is TGTGCCAGCACCTCATACGGGCCAGGGGGCAGCGAGACCCAGTACTTC. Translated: CASTSYGPGGSETQYF.

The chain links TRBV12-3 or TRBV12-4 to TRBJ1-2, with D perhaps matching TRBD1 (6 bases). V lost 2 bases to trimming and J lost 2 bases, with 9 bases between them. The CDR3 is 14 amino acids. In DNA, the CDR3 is TGTGCCAGCAGTTTATGGACAGCCAACTATGGCTACACCTTC. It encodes CASSLWTANYGYTF.

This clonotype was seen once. The CDR3 is CASSLGLTGQETQFF. For the CDR3, the DNA is TGTGCCAGCAGCTTGGGACTAACGGGACAAGAGACCCAGTTCTTC. The chain links TRBV5-6 to TRBJ2-1; D possibly corresponds to TRBD1 (6 bases). The V and J ends lost 0 bases and 13 bases respectively, with 20 bases between them. Looked up from germline, CDR1 is SGHDT and CDR2 is YYEEEE. This CDR3 region has 15 residues.

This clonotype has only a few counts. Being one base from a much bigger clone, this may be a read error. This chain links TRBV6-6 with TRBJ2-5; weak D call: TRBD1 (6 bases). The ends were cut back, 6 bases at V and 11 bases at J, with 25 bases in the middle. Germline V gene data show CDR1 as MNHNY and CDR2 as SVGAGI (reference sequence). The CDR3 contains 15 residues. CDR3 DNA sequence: TGTGCCAGCAGACCCTCTGGGGGCGGAACGGGTGAGCAGTACTTC. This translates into CASRPSGGGTGEQYF.

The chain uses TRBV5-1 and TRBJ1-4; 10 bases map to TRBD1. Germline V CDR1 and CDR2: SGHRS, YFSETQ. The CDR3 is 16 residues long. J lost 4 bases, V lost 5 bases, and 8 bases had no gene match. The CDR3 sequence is CASRTGGSIGNEKLFF. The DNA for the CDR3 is TGCGCCAGCAGGACAGGGGGCTCTATCGGTAATGAAAAACTGTTTTTT.

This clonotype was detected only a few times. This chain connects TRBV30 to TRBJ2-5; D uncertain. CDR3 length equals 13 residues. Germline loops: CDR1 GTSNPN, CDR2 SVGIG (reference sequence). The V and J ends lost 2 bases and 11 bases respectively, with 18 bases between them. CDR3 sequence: CAWSRLGINEQYF. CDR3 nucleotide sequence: TGTGCCTGGAGTCGTCTGGGGATCAATGAGCAGTACTTC.

As DNA, the CDR3 is TGTGCCAGCAGTTTTCCGGACGGAGGGGCCAACGTCCTGACTTTC. Amino acids: CASSFPDGGANVLTF. The V gene is TRBV12-3 or TRBV12-4, the J gene TRBJ2-6; D is unresolved. V lost 3 bases to trimming and J lost 4 bases, with 10 bases between them. The CDR3 runs 15 residues.

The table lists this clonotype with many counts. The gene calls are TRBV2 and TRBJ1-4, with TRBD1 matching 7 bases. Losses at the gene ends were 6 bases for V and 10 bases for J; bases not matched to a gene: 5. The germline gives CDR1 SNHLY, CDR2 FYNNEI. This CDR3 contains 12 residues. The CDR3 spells CASSDRVGKLFF. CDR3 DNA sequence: TGTGCCAGCAGCGACAGGGTTGGAAAACTGTTTTTT.

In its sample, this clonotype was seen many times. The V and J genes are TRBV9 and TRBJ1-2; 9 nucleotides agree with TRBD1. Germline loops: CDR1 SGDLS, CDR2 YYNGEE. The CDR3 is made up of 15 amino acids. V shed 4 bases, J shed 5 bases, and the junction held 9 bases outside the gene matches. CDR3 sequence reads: CASSLRDRADYGYTF. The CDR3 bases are TGTGCCAGCAGCCTCAGGGACAGGGCCGATTATGGCTACACCTTC.

Here the CDR3 reads CASSHGELRGTEAFF. The CDR3 DNA reads as TGCGCCAGCAGCCACGGGGAGTTAAGAGGGACTGAAGCTTTCTTT. The chain uses TRBV5-1 and TRBJ1-1, with D unresolved. This CDR3 has 15 residues. CDR1 and CDR2 (germline): SGHRS, YFSETQ. The germline V and J ends were trimmed by 4 bases and 5 bases, with 18 bases remaining between them.

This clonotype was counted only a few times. The CDR3 DNA sequence: TGTGCCAGCAGCTCTTCGACAGGGAATGGCTACACCTTC. Amino acid sequence: CASSSSTGNGYTF. The rearrangement uses TRBV7-2 and TRBJ1-2, with TRBD1 matching over 7 bases. With V trimmed by 4 bases and J by 6 bases, 5 bases remained unmatched. Germline V gene sequence: CDR1 SGHTA, CDR2 FQGNSA. The length of the CDR3 is 13 residues.

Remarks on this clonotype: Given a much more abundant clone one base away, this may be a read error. The CDR3 region has the DNA TGTGCCAGCAGCCAGGGTCGGGGAGGAGATAGCAATCAGCCCCAGCATTTT. The encoded protein is CASSQGRGGDSNQPQHF. V is TRBV3-1 and J is TRBJ1-5, with unresolved D. Trimming took 3 bases from V and 0 from J, leaving 15 bases between them. This CDR3 comprises 17 residues. Germline lookup yields CDR1 LGHDT and CDR2 YNNKEL (reference sequence).

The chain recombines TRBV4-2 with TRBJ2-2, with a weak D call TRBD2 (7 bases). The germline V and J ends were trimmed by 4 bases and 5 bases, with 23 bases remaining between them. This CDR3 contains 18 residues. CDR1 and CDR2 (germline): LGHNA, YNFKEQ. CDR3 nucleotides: TGTGCCAGCAGCCCCCTAAGGGGGGGGGCGAAAGTAACCGGGGAGCTGTTTTTT. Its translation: CASSPLRGGAKVTGELFF.

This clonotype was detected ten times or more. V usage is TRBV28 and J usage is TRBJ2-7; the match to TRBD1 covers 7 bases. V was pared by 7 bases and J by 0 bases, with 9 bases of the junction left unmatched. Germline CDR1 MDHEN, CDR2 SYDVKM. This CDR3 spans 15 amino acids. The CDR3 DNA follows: TGTGCCAGCATTCAGGGACAGAGTCTCTCCTACGAGCAGTACTTC. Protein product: CASIQGQSLSYEQYF.

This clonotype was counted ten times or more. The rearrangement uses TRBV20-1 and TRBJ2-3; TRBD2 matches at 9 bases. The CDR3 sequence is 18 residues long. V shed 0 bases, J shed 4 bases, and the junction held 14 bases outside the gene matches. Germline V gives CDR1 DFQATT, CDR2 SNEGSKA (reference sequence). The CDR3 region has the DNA TGCAGTGCTAGAGAAGGGGCTAAGCGGGGGGTCCTTGCAGATACGCAGTATTTT. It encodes CSAREGAKRGVLADTQYF.

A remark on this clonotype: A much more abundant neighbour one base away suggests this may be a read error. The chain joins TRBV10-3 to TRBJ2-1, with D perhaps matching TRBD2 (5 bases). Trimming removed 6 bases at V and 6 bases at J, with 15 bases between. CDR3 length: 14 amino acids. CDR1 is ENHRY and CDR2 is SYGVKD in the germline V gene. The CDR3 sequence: CAISLGVKANEQFF. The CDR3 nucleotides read TGTGCCATCAGCCTCGGGGTCAAGGCCAATGAGCAGTTCTTC.

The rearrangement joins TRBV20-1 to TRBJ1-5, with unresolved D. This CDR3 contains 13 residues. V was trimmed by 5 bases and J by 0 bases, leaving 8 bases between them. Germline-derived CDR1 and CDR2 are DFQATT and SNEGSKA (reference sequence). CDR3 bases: TGCAGTGCTGCACGAAATAGCAATCAGCCCCAGCATTTT. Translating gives CSAARNSNQPQHF.

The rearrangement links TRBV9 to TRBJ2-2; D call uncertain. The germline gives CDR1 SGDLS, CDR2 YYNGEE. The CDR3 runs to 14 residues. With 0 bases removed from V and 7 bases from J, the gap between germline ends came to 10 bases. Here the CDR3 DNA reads TGTGCCAGCAGCGTAGTAAAGCTGGGCGGGGAGCTGTTTTTT. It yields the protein CASSVVKLGGELFF. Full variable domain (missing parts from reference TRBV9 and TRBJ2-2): DSGVTQTPKHLITATGQRVTLRCSPRSGDLSVYWYQQSLDQGLQFLIQYYNGEERAKGNILERFSAQQFPDLHSELNLSSLELGDSALYFCASSVVKLGGELFFGEGSRLTVL.

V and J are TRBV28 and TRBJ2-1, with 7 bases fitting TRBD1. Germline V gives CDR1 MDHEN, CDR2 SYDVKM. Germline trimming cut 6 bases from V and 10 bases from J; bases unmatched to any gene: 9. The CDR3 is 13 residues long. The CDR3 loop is CASSRTGVEEQFF. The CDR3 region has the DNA TGTGCCAGCAGCCGAACAGGGGTTGAAGAGCAGTTCTTC.

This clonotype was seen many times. CDR3 nucleotides: TGTGCCAGCAGTGACGGGAGGCTGGATACGCAGTATTTT. This sequence encodes CASSDGRLDTQYF. The chain couples TRBV6-1 to TRBJ2-3, with 7 bases fitting TRBD2. Germline trimming cut 3 bases from V and 6 bases from J; bases unmatched to any gene: 3. This CDR3 is built from 13 residues. The germline gives CDR1 MNHNS, CDR2 SASEGT.

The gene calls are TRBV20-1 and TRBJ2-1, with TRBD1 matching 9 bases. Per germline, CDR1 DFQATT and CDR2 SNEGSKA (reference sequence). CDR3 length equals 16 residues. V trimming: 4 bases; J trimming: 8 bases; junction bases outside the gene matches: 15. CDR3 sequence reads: CSAISPEGQGIDEQFF. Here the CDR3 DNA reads TGCAGTGCTATATCTCCAGAGGGACAGGGAATAGATGAGCAGTTCTTC.

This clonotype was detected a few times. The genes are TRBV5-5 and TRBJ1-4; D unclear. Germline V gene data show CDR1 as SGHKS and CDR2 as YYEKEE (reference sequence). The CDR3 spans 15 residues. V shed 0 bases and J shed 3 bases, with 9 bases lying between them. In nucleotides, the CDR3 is TGTGCCAGCAGCTTGGGGGAGGCAGCTAATGAAAAACTGTTTTTT. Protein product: CASSLGEAANEKLFF. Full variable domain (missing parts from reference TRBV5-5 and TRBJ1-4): DAGVTQSPTHLIKTRGQQVTLRCSPISGHKSVSWYQQVLGQGPQFIFQYYEKEERGRGNFPDRFSARQFPNYSSELNVNALLLGDSALYLCASSLGEAANEKLFFGSGTQLSVL.